This is a list of T cell receptor beta chains from one sample in a study of T cell responses to AZD1222 COVID-19 vaccine. The data were produced by immunoSEQ multiplex PCR, yet TCRdb's version contains in-frame clones alone and is incomplete. Among 86,000 or so clones listed, roughly 90% were seen once. The sample here was peripheral blood, taken 28 days after the second AZD1222 dose. These receptors all stem from an adult who received the AZD1222 COVID-19 vaccine. Each CDR3 is given with its conserved first and last residue. A D gene is named only where the DNA matches it firmly. The size of a clone is reported for some rows only, either as once, few or many, or as a class for expanded clones.

j_gene: TRBJ2-2; len: 15; abundance: .; d_gene: .; v_gene: TRBV19; CDR3nt: TGTGCCAGTAGTATGACACACTCGAACACCGGGGAGCTGTTTTTT; CDR3aa: CASSMTHSNTGELFF
j_gene: TRBJ2-3; len: 15; abundance: .; d_gene: TRBD1; v_gene: TRBV10-1; CDR3nt: TGCGCCAGCAGTGATGTCGGACAGGGGTCAGATACGCAGTATTTT; CDR3aa: CASSDVGQGSDTQYF
j_gene: TRBJ1-5; len: 15; abundance: .; d_gene: TRBD1; v_gene: TRBV19; CDR3nt: TGTGCCAGTAGTTGGACAGGGAATGGCAATCAGCCCCAGCATTTT; CDR3aa: CASSWTGNGNQPQHF
j_gene: TRBJ2-7; len: 17; abundance: once; d_gene: TRBD2; v_gene: TRBV28; CDR3nt: TGTGCCAGCAGTTTATCCCCAAGACTAGCGGGGGCCTACGAGCAGTACTTC; CDR3aa: CASSLSPRLAGAYEQYF
j_gene: TRBJ1-1; len: 12; abundance: .; d_gene: .; v_gene: TRBV7-8; CDR3nt: TGTGCCAGCAGCAGGGGTGTACCTGAAGCTTTCTTT; CDR3aa: CASSRGVPEAFF
j_gene: TRBJ2-2; len: 17; abundance: .; d_gene: TRBD2; v_gene: TRBV25-1; CDR3nt: TGTGCCAGCAGGGGCTCACCGGGACTAGCACGTACCGGGGAGCTGTTTTTT; CDR3aa: CASRGSPGLARTGELFF
j_gene: TRBJ1-1; len: 18; abundance: .; d_gene: .; v_gene: TRBV7-8; CDR3nt: TGTGCCAGCAGCTTAGCCCCTGCAGGGCGGGGGGAGAACACTGAAGCTTTCTTT; CDR3aa: CASSLAPAGRGENTEAFF
j_gene: TRBJ2-1; len: 13; abundance: once; d_gene: .; v_gene: TRBV4-3; CDR3nt: TGCGCCAGCAGCCAAGAGCCGGGAAATGAGCAGTTCTTC; CDR3aa: CASSQEPGNEQFF
j_gene: TRBJ2-1; len: 14; abundance: once; d_gene: .; v_gene: TRBV6-5; CDR3nt: TGTGCCAGCAGTACCGACCGTGTGGGGAATGAGCAGTTCTTC; CDR3aa: CASSTDRVGNEQFF
j_gene: TRBJ1-1; len: 14; abundance: .; d_gene: .; v_gene: TRBV28; CDR3nt: TGTGCCAGCAGTTTGGTGGGGGGTTTCCCTGAAGCTTTCTTT; CDR3aa: CASSLVGGFPEAFF
j_gene: TRBJ1-1; len: 14; abundance: .; d_gene: .; v_gene: TRBV6-4; CDR3nt: TGTGCCAGCAGTGTGGGAAGTGGGGGCACTGAAGCTTTCTTT; CDR3aa: CASSVGSGGTEAFF
j_gene: TRBJ1-5; len: 16; abundance: .; d_gene: TRBD1; v_gene: TRBV25-1; CDR3nt: TGTGCCAGCAGTGAATCCTCGGGACAGGGCAATCAGCCCCAGCATTTT; CDR3aa: CASSESSGQGNQPQHF
j_gene: TRBJ1-2; len: 14; abundance: .; d_gene: TRBD1; v_gene: TRBV27; CDR3nt: TGTGCCAGCAGTTTAGGCACCGGGACAGCTGGCTACACCTTC; CDR3aa: CASSLGTGTAGYTF
j_gene: TRBJ2-2; len: 17; abundance: .; d_gene: TRBD2; v_gene: TRBV4-2; CDR3nt: TGTGCCAGCAGCCAACAGACTAGCGGGAGATCCACCGGGGAGCTGTTTTTT; CDR3aa: CASSQQTSGRSTGELFF
j_gene: TRBJ2-7; len: 13; abundance: .; d_gene: .; v_gene: TRBV12-5; CDR3nt: TGTGCTAGTGGTTTTACAGGGAACCACGAGCAGTACTTC; CDR3aa: CASGFTGNHEQYF
j_gene: TRBJ1-5; len: 14; abundance: .; d_gene: .; v_gene: TRBV19; CDR3nt: TGTGCCAGTAGTAACGGAAGAGGGTATCAGCCCCAGCATTTT; CDR3aa: CASSNGRGYQPQHF